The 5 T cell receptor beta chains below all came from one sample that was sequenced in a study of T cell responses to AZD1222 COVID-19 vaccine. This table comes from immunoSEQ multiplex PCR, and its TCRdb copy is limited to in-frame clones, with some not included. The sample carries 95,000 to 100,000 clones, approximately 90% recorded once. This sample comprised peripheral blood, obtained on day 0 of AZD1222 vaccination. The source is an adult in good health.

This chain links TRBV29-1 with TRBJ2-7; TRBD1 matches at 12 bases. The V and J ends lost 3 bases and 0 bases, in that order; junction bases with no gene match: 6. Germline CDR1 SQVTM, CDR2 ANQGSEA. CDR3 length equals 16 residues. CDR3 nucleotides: TGCAGCGTTGAGGGACAGGGGGCGGAGAGCTCCTACGAGCAGTACTTC. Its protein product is CSVEGQGAESSYEQYF.

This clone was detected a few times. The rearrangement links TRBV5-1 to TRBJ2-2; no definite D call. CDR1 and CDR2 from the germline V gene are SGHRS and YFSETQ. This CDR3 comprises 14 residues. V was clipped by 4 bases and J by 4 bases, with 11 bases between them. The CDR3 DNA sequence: TGCGCCAGCAGCCTCGGACCCCGCACCGGGGAGCTGTTTTTT. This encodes CASSLGPRTGELFF. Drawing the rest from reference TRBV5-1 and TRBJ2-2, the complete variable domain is KAGVTQTPRYLIKTRGQQVTLSCSPISGHRSVSWYQQTPGQGLQFLFEYFSETQRNKGNFPGRFSGRQFSNSRSEMNVSTLELGDSALYLCASSLGPRTGELFFGEGSRLTVL.

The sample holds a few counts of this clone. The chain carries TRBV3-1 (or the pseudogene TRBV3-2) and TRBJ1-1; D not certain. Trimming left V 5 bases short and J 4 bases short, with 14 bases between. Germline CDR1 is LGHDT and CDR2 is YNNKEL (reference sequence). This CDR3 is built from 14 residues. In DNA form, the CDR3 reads TGTGCCAGCAGCGTGACCCCGGTTCTCACTGAAGCTTTCTTT. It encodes CASSVTPVLTEAFF.

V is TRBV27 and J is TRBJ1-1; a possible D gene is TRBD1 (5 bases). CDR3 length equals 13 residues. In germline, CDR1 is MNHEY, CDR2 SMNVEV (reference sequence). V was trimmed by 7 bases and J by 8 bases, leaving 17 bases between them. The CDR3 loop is CASKVWGVEEAFF. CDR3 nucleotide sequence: TGTGCCAGCAAAGTGTGGGGGGTAGAGGAAGCTTTCTTT.

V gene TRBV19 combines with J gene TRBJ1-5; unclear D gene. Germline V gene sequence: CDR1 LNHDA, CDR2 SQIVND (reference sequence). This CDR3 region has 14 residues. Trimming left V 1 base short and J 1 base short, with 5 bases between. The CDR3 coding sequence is TGTGCCAGTAGTATAGTGGACAGCAATCAGCCCCAGCATTTT. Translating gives CASSIVDSNQPQHF.